This T cell receptor (beta chain) was obtained from a study of T-cell reconstitution after alpha-beta-depleted transplantation in children (dated by TCRdb to 2016 to 2018). General notes on the study: T-cell immune reconstitution after TCRalphabeta/CD19-depleted allogeneic hematopoietic cell transplantation in children was quantitatively tracked in the study by means of TCR repertoire profiling.

The sample holds many counts of this clonotype. Its antigen remains undetermined. The sample holds no much larger clone one base away, and base qualities are not on file. Broad study findings and their caveats: The frequencies of hyperexpanded clones fell over the following months, and after one year, T-cell counts and TCRbeta diversity were mostly attributed to newly produced T cells. The high TCRbeta diversity at day 60 in some patients was ascribed to recipient T cells and intrathymic progenitors that had survived conditioning. The apparently early recovery of alphabetaT-cell counts about two months after transplant reportedly depended on only several hundred rapidly expanded clones that came from non-depleted graft cells.

This sample's treatment or condition label indicates: allogeneic hematopoietic cell transplantation with graft depleted of TCRalphabeta T cells and CD19 B cells. The children who served as transplant recipients had been given grafts of TCRalphabeta/CD19-depleted allogeneic hematopoietic cells. From the germline V gene, CDR1 is SGHRS and CDR2 is YFSETQ. The junction carries 11 bases between V and J, which are trimmed by 2 bases and 3 bases respectively. From its cysteine to its phenylalanine, the CDR3 spans 15 amino acids. Here the CDR3 DNA is all that survives: 45 bases in frame from base 1. Library prep was done by PCR. These reads were obtained on an Illumina HiSeq 2500. Molecular barcoding was employed in the preparation of TCR libraries, with unique molecular identifiers being used to normalize TCRbeta repertoire quantification. The public reads were reprocessed in TCRdb via fastp at Q25 and MiXCR, keeping in-frame beta chains. Here each entry gathers all rows of one CDR3 protein and keeps the most common genes and DNA. Within this sample are about 76,000 distinct CDR3 sequences, with over 12% of them counted one time only. The top ten constitute 27% of the sample.

This chain is built from TRBV5-1 and TRBJ2-2, with no D gene named confidently. The source is a male patient aged 2-15 years who had a stem cell transplant for acute lymphoblastic leukemia, so the T cells may come from the graft donor. The sequences come from PBMCs, mostly from graft donor cells, collected 180 days after TCRalphabeta/CD19-depleted stem cell transplant. The CDR3 region: CASSFRKVYTGELFF. The DNA sequence is TGCGCCAGCAGCTTCAGGAAGGTCTACACCGGGGAGCTGTTTTTT.